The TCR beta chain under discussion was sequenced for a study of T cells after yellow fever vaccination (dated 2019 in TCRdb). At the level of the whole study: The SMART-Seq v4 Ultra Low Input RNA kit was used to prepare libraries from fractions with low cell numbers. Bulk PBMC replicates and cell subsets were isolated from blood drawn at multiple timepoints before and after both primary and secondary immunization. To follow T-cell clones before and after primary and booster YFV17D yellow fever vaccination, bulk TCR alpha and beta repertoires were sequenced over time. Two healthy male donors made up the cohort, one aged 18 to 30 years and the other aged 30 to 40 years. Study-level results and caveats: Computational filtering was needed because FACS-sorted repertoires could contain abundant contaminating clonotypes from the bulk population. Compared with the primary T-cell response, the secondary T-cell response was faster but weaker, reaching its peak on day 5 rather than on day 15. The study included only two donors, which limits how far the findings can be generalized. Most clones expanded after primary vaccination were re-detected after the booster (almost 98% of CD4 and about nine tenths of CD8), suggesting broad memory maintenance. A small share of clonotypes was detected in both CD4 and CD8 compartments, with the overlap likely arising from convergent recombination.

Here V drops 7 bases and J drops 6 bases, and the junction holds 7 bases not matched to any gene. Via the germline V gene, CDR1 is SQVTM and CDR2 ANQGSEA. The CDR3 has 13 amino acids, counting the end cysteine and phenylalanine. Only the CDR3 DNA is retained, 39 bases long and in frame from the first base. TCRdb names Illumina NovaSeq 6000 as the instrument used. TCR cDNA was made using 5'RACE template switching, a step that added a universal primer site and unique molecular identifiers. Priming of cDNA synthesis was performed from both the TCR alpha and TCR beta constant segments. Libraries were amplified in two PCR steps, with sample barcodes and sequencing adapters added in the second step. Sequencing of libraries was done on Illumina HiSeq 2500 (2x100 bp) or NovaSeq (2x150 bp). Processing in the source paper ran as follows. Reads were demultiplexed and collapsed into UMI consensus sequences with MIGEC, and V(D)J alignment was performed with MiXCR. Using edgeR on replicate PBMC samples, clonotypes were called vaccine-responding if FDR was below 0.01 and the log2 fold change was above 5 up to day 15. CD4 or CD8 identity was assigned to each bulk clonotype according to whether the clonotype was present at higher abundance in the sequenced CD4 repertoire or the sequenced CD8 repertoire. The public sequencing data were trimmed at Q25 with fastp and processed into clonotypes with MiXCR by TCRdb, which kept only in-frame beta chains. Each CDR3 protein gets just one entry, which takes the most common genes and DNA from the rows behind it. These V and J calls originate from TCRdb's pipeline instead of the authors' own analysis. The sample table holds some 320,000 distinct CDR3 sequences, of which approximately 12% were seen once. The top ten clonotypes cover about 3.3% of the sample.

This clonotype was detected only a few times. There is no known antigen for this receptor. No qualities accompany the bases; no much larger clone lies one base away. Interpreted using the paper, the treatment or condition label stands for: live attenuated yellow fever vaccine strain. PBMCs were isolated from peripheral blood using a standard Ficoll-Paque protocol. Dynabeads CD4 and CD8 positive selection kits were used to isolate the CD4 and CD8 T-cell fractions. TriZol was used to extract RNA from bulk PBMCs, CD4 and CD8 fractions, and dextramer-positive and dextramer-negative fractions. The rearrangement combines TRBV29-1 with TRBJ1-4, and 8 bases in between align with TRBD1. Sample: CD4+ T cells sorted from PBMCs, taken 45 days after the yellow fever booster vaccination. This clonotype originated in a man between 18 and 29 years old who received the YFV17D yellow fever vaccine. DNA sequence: TGCAGCGCGACCAGGGGGCAAGATGAAAAACTGTTTTTT. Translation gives CSATRGQDEKLFF.